Presented here are 10 T cell receptor beta chains from one specimen sequenced in a study of T cells in Graves' hyperthyroidism and ophthalmopathy. It was RNA transcripts that yielded the amplified TCR beta CDR3 regions. The HTBI primer set was used in a first-round RT-PCR of the TCR CDR3. TCRdb passed the multiplex PCR reads through MiXCR, listing each CDR3 protein once. The sample holds about 720,000 distinct CDR3 sequences, 18% seen once. The specimen sequenced was blood. All receptors derive from a woman aged 45-65 years with Graves' hyperthyroidism that later progressed to Graves' ophthalmopathy.

The table lists this clonotype with many counts. The chain joins TRBV7-2 to TRBJ1-1, with D possibly TRBD1 on 5 matching bases. V gave up 1 base and J gave up 5 bases, with 11 bases separating them. The CDR3 has 14 residues. Per germline, CDR1 SGHTA and CDR2 FQGNSA. The CDR3 DNA is TGTGCCAGCAGCTTAGAGGGGAGGAGGACTGAAGCTTTCTTT. This translates into CASSLEGRRTEAFF.

This clonotype was observed many times. The chain combines TRBV6-1 with TRBJ1-1; unclear D gene. This CDR3 spans 15 amino acids. The V end was cut by 1 base, the J end by 2 bases, with 11 bases between. The germline V gene has CDR1 MNHNS and CDR2 SASEGT. The CDR3 loop reads CASSEEWIANTEAFF. For the CDR3, the DNA is TGTGCCAGCAGTGAAGAGTGGATTGCTAACACTGAAGCTTTCTTT.

This clonotype was detected ten times or more. This chain links TRBV30 with TRBJ1-4; D is unclear. V was trimmed by 5 bases and J by 5 bases, leaving 15 bases between them. Germline lookup yields CDR1 GTSNPN and CDR2 SVGIG (reference sequence). This CDR3 has 14 residues. The chain's CDR3 is CAWGREQPNEKLFF. The CDR3 nucleotides read TGTGCCTGGGGAAGGGAACAGCCGAATGAAAAACTGTTTTTT.

This clonotype was detected a few times. The chain carries TRBV25-1 and TRBJ2-7, with D possibly matching TRBD1 (5 bases). Germline CDR1 reads MGHDK; CDR2 reads SYGVNS. CDR3 length: 13 residues. V lost 5 bases, J lost 4 bases, and 12 bases lay in between. The CDR3 reads CASSRQSVYEQYF. The DNA of the CDR3 is TGTGCCAGCAGTCGACAGAGCGTATACGAGCAGTACTTC.

This clonotype was seen at least ten times. The chain links TRBV2 to TRBJ2-5; 7 nucleotides agree with TRBD2. CDR3 size: 13 residues. The germline gives CDR1 SNHLY, CDR2 FYNNEI. Trimming removed 7 bases from V and 5 bases from J; junction bases left unmatched: 7. CDR3 loop: CASNELAIETQYF. In DNA, the CDR3 is TGTGCCAGCAACGAACTAGCGATCGAGACCCAGTACTTC.

This clonotype showed up just a few times. This chain links TRBV29-1 with TRBJ2-5, with 8 bases lining up with TRBD1. Germline V CDR1 and CDR2: SQVTM, ANQGSEA. The length of the CDR3 is 13 residues. Losses at the gene ends were 3 bases for V and 6 bases for J; bases not matched to a gene: 6. DNA of the CDR3: TGCAGCGTTGACACAGGGGGTATTCAGACCCAGTACTTC. It encodes CSVDTGGIQTQYF.

This clonotype has at least ten counts. The genes are TRBV18 and TRBJ1-1; 9 bases match TRBD1. The CDR3 sequence is 15 residues long. J was trimmed by 4 bases and V by 1 base; bases with no gene match: 4. Germline V gives CDR1 KGHSH, CDR2 LQKENI. For the CDR3, the DNA is TGTGCCAGCTCACCACGGACAGGGGCTGGCACTGAAGCTTTCTTT. This codes for CASSPRTGAGTEAFF.

This clonotype was recorded a few times. The rearrangement joins TRBV5-1 to TRBJ1-6, with no clear D. The germline V and J ends were trimmed by 0 bases and 7 bases, with 8 bases remaining between them. CDR3 length equals 14 residues. CDR1 and CDR2 from the germline V gene are SGHRS and YFSETQ. The CDR3 DNA sequence: TGCGCCAGCAGCTTGGGCCCAGAGAATTCACCCCTCCACTTT. Translated: CASSLGPENSPLHF.

In its sample, this clonotype was seen a few times. The rearrangement uses TRBV6-1 and TRBJ1-5; 9 positions match TRBD1. CDR3 size: 16 residues. CDR1 and CDR2 (germline): MNHNS, SASEGT. The J segment lost 6 bases and the V segment lost 5 bases, leaving 11 bases of the junction unmatched. The CDR3 DNA reads TGTGCCAGCAGTTCCGCGACAGGGGGGCGGGTTCAGCCCCAGCATTTT. This codes for CASSSATGGRVQPQHF.

The chain combines TRBV6-6 with TRBJ2-3, with D uncertain. The V gene's germline CDR1 is MNHNY and CDR2 SVGAGI (reference sequence). V gave up 0 bases and J gave up 3 bases, with 7 bases separating them. The CDR3 is 14 residues long. CDR3 nucleotide sequence: TGTGCCAGCAGTTACTCGAGGCCTACAGATACGCAGTATTTT. Encoded protein: CASSYSRPTDTQYF.